This is a list of T cell receptor beta chains from one sample in a study of vaccination and CD4 T cells after COVID-19. Each CDR3 protein is one row after TCRdb ran MiXCR on the PCR reads. Of over 15,000 distinct CDR3 sequences listed, about 42% are singletons. Which antigens these TCRs recognize remains unknown. The starting material was CD4+ T cells from blood, cultured in vitro, obtained before SARS-CoV-2 vaccination. The receptors stem from a human donor who had recovered from COVID-19. CDR3s include the opening cysteine and the closing phenylalanine or tryptophan. D genes are given only for firm matches. Part of the rows lack a size; the others show once, few, many or a class for expanded clones.

size: -; D: TRBD1; V: TRBV24-1; J: TRBJ1-1; CDR3: CATSDPDRAEAFF; DNA: TGTGCCACCAGTGACCCCGACAGGGCCGAAGCTTTCTTT
size: few; D: -; V: TRBV6-2/TRBV6-3; J: TRBJ2-5; CDR3: CASSHGGRGETQYF; DNA: TGTGCCAGCAGTCACGGGGGAAGGGGAGAGACCCAGTACTTC
size: -; D: -; V: TRBV6-1; J: TRBJ2-2; CDR3: CASSTGFSGELFF; DNA: TGTGCCAGCAGCACAGGGTTTTCCGGGGAGCTGTTTTTT
size: few; D: -; V: TRBV19; J: TRBJ2-3; CDR3: CASRSGRQGDTQYF; DNA: TGTGCCAGTAGGTCCGGGAGGCAGGGGGATACGCAGTATTTT
size: -; D: TRBD1; V: TRBV27; J: TRBJ1-1; CDR3: CASSRRTGVNTEAFF; DNA: TGTGCCAGCAGCCGCAGGACAGGGGTGAACACTGAAGCTTTCTTT
size: -; D: -; V: TRBV6-5; J: TRBJ1-2; CDR3: CASSYGEDRSIYGYTF; DNA: TGTGCCAGCAGTTACGGGGAGGACAGAAGCATCTATGGCTACACCTTC
size: few; D: -; V: TRBV2; J: TRBJ2-7; CDR3: CASRWVVTGEQYF; DNA: TGTGCCAGCCGGTGGGTAGTTACGGGGGAGCAGTACTTC
size: few; D: TRBD1; V: TRBV27; J: TRBJ1-5; CDR3: CASSQDRGYNQPQHF; DNA: TGTGCCAGCAGCCAAGACAGGGGTTACAATCAGCCCCAGCATTTT
size: -; D: TRBD1; V: TRBV30; J: TRBJ2-1; CDR3: CAWSTGTGSNEQFF; DNA: TGTGCCTGGAGTACCGGGACAGGGTCTAATGAGCAGTTCTTC
size: -; D: -; V: TRBV7-2; J: TRBJ2-3; CDR3: CASSLNAKGDTQYF; DNA: TGTGCCAGCAGCTTAAACGCGAAGGGAGATACGCAGTATTTT
size: few; D: -; V: TRBV7-9; J: TRBJ1-2; CDR3: CASSPTRSRGNGYTF; DNA: TGTGCCAGCAGCCCCACCCGGAGCAGGGGTAATGGCTACACCTTC
size: -; D: -; V: TRBV28; J: TRBJ2-1; CDR3: CASSPDERSYNEQFF; DNA: TGTGCCAGCAGTCCCGACGAGAGGAGCTACAATGAGCAGTTCTTC
size: -; D: -; V: TRBV6-5; J: TRBJ1-6; CDR3: CASSYRNSPLHF; DNA: TGTGCCAGCAGTTATCGGAATTCACCCCTCCACTTT
size: -; D: -; V: TRBV10-3; J: TRBJ2-2; CDR3: CAISPGLGHGELFF; DNA: TGTGCCATCAGTCCGGGACTCGGGCACGGGGAGCTGTTTTTT
size: -; D: TRBD1; V: TRBV12-3/TRBV12-4; J: TRBJ1-1; CDR3: CASSNTGVTTEAFF; DNA: TGTGCCAGCAGCAATACAGGGGTGACCACTGAAGCTTTCTTT
size: -; D: TRBD2; V: TRBV20-1; J: TRBJ2-3; CDR3: CSARDPGGSTDTQYF; DNA: TGCAGTGCTAGAGATCCGGGGGGATCCACAGATACGCAGTATTTT
size: -; D: -; V: TRBV30; J: TRBJ1-5; CDR3: CAWSQEAANNQPQHF; DNA: TGTGCCTGGAGTCAGGAGGCAGCTAATAATCAGCCCCAGCATTTT
size: -; D: TRBD1; V: TRBV12-3/TRBV12-4; J: TRBJ1-2; CDR3: CASSRTGTNYGYTF; DNA: TGTGCCAGCAGTAGGACAGGGACTAACTATGGCTACACCTTC
size: -; D: TRBD1; V: TRBV15; J: TRBJ1-2; CDR3: CATSTRDTNRGSYGYTF; DNA: TGTGCCACCAGCACACGTGACACGAACAGGGGGAGCTATGGCTACACCTTC
size: -; D: -; V: TRBV20-1; J: TRBJ2-4; CDR3: CSARDWRNKNIQYF; DNA: TGCAGTGCTAGGGACTGGCGTAACAAAAACATTCAGTACTTC
size: few; D: -; V: TRBV30; J: TRBJ1-1; CDR3: CAWSVLRRGIF; DNA: TGTGCCTGGAGTGTACTTCGGCGGGGAATCTTT
size: once; D: -; V: TRBV24-1; J: TRBJ2-3; CDR3: CATSDPTGQDPFDTQYF; DNA: TGTGCCACCAGTGATCCCACGGGGCAGGATCCTTTCGATACGCAGTATTTT
size: -; D: -; V: TRBV7-9; J: TRBJ1-3; CDR3: CASSPGANTIYF; DNA: TGTGCCAGCAGCCCCGGTGCAAACACCATATATTTT
size: -; D: -; V: TRBV11-3; J: TRBJ1-6; CDR3: CASSFNNDNSPLHF; DNA: TGTGCCAGCAGCTTCAATAACGACAATTCACCCCTCCACTTT
size: few; D: -; V: TRBV15; J: TRBJ2-2; CDR3: CATSRDLGGTGELFF; DNA: TGTGCCACCAGCAGAGATTTGGGGGGCACCGGGGAGCTGTTTTTT